The 26 T cell receptor beta chains reported below all come from one sample, sequenced in a study of glioma-infiltrating T cells after dendritic cell vaccination. Profiled with immunoSEQ multiplex PCR; TCRdb holds only in-frame clones, not every one. The table has 93,000 or so clones, 70% to 80% seen once. The specimen comprised blood, sampled before dendritic cell vaccination. The origin of the receptors is a human donor with glioblastoma.

The chain employs TRBV11-2 and TRBJ1-1; D is possibly TRBD1 (6 bases). Germline V lookup: CDR1 SGHAT, CDR2 FQNNGV. The CDR3 extends over 13 amino acids. The V gene lost 2 bases and the J gene lost 7 bases, with 11 bases spanning the gap. CDR3 in DNA: TGTGCCAGCAGCTTAAGGACAGCCTATGAAGCTTTCTTT. This gives the protein CASSLRTAYEAFF.

This sequence joins TRBV6-5 and TRBJ1-5; 8 nucleotides align to TRBD1. Germline CDR1 is MNHEY and CDR2 is SVGAGI. V shed 7 bases, J shed 3 bases, and the junction held 8 bases outside the gene matches. The CDR3 consists of 15 residues. The CDR3 nucleotides are TGTGCCAGCAAGGCCCAGGGGGCGATCAATCAGCCCCAGCATTTT. It encodes CASKAQGAINQPQHF.

This clone appeared a few times. This rearrangement joins TRBV11-1 to TRBJ2-3; TRBD2 aligns across 14 bases. The germline V gene encodes CDR1 SGHAT and CDR2 FQDESV (reference sequence). V was pared by 5 bases and J by 6 bases, with 7 bases of the junction left unmatched. The CDR3 covers 16 residues. CDR3 in DNA: TGTGCCAGCAGCCCGGGACTAGCGGGGGTATGGGATACGCAGTATTTT. Translation gives CASSPGLAGVWDTQYF.

In this sample, this clone turned up a few times. This chain links TRBV4-2 with TRBJ1-4, with a tentative D call TRBD1 (6 bases). V was clipped by 1 base and J by 2 bases, with 11 bases between them. From germline, CDR1 is LGHNA and CDR2 YNFKEQ. The CDR3 length is 16 residues. Here the CDR3 reads CASSQGLQGTNEKLFF. CDR3 DNA: TGTGCCAGCAGCCAAGGATTGCAGGGGACTAATGAAAAACTGTTTTTT.

Points on this clone: One junction end does not reproduce the germline sequence, and a read error may be involved. This chain joins TRBV7-7 and TRBJ2-5; D is possibly TRBD1 (5 bases). Germline assignment: CDR1 SSHAT and CDR2 FNYEAQ (reference sequence). The CDR3 is made up of 13 amino acids. The CDR3 loop is CASSLQDQETQYF. In DNA, the CDR3 is TGTGCTAGCAGCCTACAGGACCAAGAGACCCAGTACTTC.

The J gene is TRBJ2-5, the V gene TRBV5-1; a possible D gene is TRBD1 (6 bases). CDR1 and CDR2 from the germline V gene are SGHRS and YFSETQ. Trimming cost V 2 bases and J 1 base, with 9 bases left between them. The length of the CDR3 is 14 residues. The CDR3 here is CASSFQGLQETQYF. The CDR3 nucleotides read TGCGCCAGCAGCTTTCAGGGGCTCCAAGAGACCCAGTACTTC.

The chain carries TRBV4-1 and TRBJ2-5; D is perhaps TRBD1 (6 bases). Germline V gene lookup returns CDR1 MGHRA and CDR2 YSYEKL. This CDR3 has 11 amino acids. V lost 4 bases and J lost 14, with 14 bases in between. The CDR3 here is CASSLDRRFYF. For the CDR3, the DNA is TGCGCCAGCAGCCTGGACAGAAGGTTCTACTTC.

The J gene is TRBJ2-1, the V gene TRBV10-1; D unresolved. Germline loops: CDR1 WNHNN, CDR2 SYGVQD (reference sequence). V was trimmed by 3 bases and J by 10 bases, leaving 13 bases between them. The CDR3 extends over 13 amino acids. CDR3 sequence: CASSDGGRPEQFF. CDR3 DNA sequence: TGCGCCAGCAGTGATGGCGGTAGGCCCGAGCAGTTCTTC.

This chain connects TRBV6-1 to TRBJ1-2, with a weak D call TRBD1 (6 bases). Germline V gene sequence: CDR1 MNHNS, CDR2 SASEGT. This CDR3 comprises 17 residues. With 4 bases removed from V and 6 bases from J, the gap between germline ends came to 24 bases. The CDR3 DNA reads TGTGCCAGCAGTGCCCGGGACACCGGCGGCCTGATCAATGGCTACACCTTC. As protein: CASSARDTGGLINGYTF.

This clone was observed a handful of times. The gene calls are TRBV18 and TRBJ1-2; 7 bases align to TRBD1. V gave up 6 bases and J gave up 1 base; unmatched junction bases: 8. Germline V gene lookup returns CDR1 KGHSH and CDR2 LQKENI. The CDR3 contains 15 residues. Here the CDR3 DNA reads TGTGCCAGCTCCCTCCGACAGGGAGGTAACTATGGCTACACCTTC. Its protein is CASSLRQGGNYGYTF.

The chain couples TRBV5-6 to TRBJ1-2, with 9 bases identical to TRBD1. The CDR3 is made up of 14 amino acids. Germline-derived CDR1 and CDR2 are SGHDT and YYEEEE. V lost 3 bases and J lost 3; bases outside the gene matches: 3. The CDR3 DNA reads as TGTGCCAGCAGCTGGGGGGACAGGGACTATGGCTACACCTTC. This codes for CASSWGDRDYGYTF.

J is TRBJ1-1 and V is TRBV19; D is uncertain. The CDR3 covers 12 residues. Trimming shortened V by 6 bases and J by 2 bases, and 7 bases separated the two germline ends. Germline CDR1 LNHDA, CDR2 SQIVND (reference sequence). The CDR3 reads CASRGANTEAFF. The CDR3 coding sequence is TGTGCCAGTAGAGGAGCTAACACTGAAGCTTTCTTT.

V and J are TRBV15 and TRBJ1-1; D call uncertain. Germline V gene sequence: CDR1 LNHNV, CDR2 YYDKDF (reference sequence). V dropped 1 base and J dropped 0 bases, with 9 bases sitting between them. This CDR3 region has 15 residues. As DNA, the CDR3 is TGTGCCACCAGCAGAGGAGGCCAGATGAACACTGAAGCTTTCTTT. It encodes CATSRGGQMNTEAFF.

The chain uses TRBV6-6 and TRBJ1-4; TRBD1 matches 10 bases. Losses at the gene ends were 6 bases for V and 10 bases for J; bases not matched to a gene: 8. Germline V gene sequence: CDR1 MNHNY, CDR2 SVGAGI (reference sequence). CDR3 size: 14 residues. This CDR3 is CASSQGQGTGKLFF. The CDR3 bases are TGTGCCAGCAGCCAGGGACAGGGGACGGGAAAACTGTTTTTT.

The V call is TRBV9, the J call TRBJ2-1, with unresolved D. Germline V lookup: CDR1 SGDLS, CDR2 YYNGEE. CDR3 length: 12 residues. V lost 3 bases and J 6 bases, leaving 7 bases between the germline ends. CDR3 region: CASSDSSNEQFF. DNA of the CDR3: TGTGCCAGCAGCGATAGCAGCAATGAGCAGTTCTTC.

A single count supports this clone. The rearrangement joins TRBV5-4 to TRBJ2-7; 14 nucleotides agree with TRBD2. Germline CDR1 and CDR2: SGHNT and YYREEE (reference sequence). J gave up 5 bases and V 3 bases, and 7 bases lay outside the gene matches. This CDR3 is 16 amino acids long. The CDR3 sequence is CASSSGGLAGGHEQYF. In DNA form, the CDR3 reads TGTGCCAGCAGCTCTGGAGGACTAGCGGGGGGTCACGAGCAGTACTTC. The full variable domain, its missing parts supplied by reference TRBV5-4 and TRBJ2-7, is ETGVTQSPTHLIKTRGQQVTLRCSSQSGHNTVSWYQQALGQGPQFIFQYYREEENGRGNFPPRFSGLQFPNYSSELNVNALELDDSALYLCASSSGGLAGGHEQYFGPGTRLTVT.

This chain uses TRBV5-8 with TRBJ1-5; 7 positions match TRBD1. This CDR3 region has 15 residues. Unmatched junction bases numbered 5, after V lost 0 bases and J lost 5 bases. Looked up from germline, CDR1 is SGHTS and CDR2 is YDEGEE. The CDR3 nucleotides are TGTGCCAGCAGCTTGGAGGACAGGACCGATCAGCCCCAGCATTTT. This codes for CASSLEDRTDQPQHF. The entire variable domain, with the rest obtained from reference TRBV5-8 and TRBJ1-5, is as follows: EAGVTQSPTHLIKTRGQQATLRCSPISGHTSVYWYQQALGLGLQFLLWYDEGEERNRGNFPPRFSGRQFPNYSSELNVNALELEDSALYLCASSLEDRTDQPQHFGDGTRLSIL.

This chain links TRBV11-2 with TRBJ2-2; 8 bases map to TRBD2. The trim removed 0 bases at V and 9 bases at J, leaving 3 bases unmatched. This CDR3 is 14 amino acids long. Germline CDR1 reads SGHAT; CDR2 reads FQNNGV. DNA for the CDR3: TGTGCCAGCAGCTTAGACCGGGGGGGTAGGGAGCTGTTTTTT. Protein sequence: CASSLDRGGRELFF.

The rearrangement joins TRBV28 to TRBJ1-3; D might be TRBD1 (6 bases). Trimming stripped 3 bases from V and 5 bases from J, with 14 bases between. The germline V gene encodes CDR1 MDHEN and CDR2 SYDVKM. The CDR3 length is 15 residues. The CDR3 sequence: CASSFGRGGRNTIYF. CDR3 DNA: TGTGCCAGCAGTTTCGGCAGGGGAGGGAGAAACACCATATATTTT.

The V gene is TRBV5-1, the J gene TRBJ1-4; D might be TRBD1 (5 bases). Germline CDR1 SGHRS, CDR2 YFSETQ. The CDR3 runs 15 residues. Deletions cut 1 base from V and 3 bases from J, with 10 bases between. The CDR3 reads CASSLSGDPNEKLFF. For the CDR3, the DNA is TGCGCCAGCAGCTTGAGCGGGGACCCTAATGAAAAACTGTTTTTT.

This clone was seen only once. This rearrangement joins TRBV5-4 to TRBJ2-1; D gene uncertain. The CDR3 extends over 13 amino acids. The V gene lost 4 bases and the J gene lost 9 bases, with 14 bases spanning the gap. Per the germline V gene, CDR1 is SGHNT and CDR2 is YYREEE (reference sequence). Written as DNA, the CDR3 is TGTGCCAGCAGCCGCACAGTCATCAGTGAGCAGTTCTTC. Translated, it gives CASSRTVISEQFF.

In this sample, this clone turned up a few times. The genes are TRBV7-9 and TRBJ2-5, with 11 bases identical to TRBD2. The V gene end was trimmed by 3 bases and the J gene end by 5 bases; junction bases not matched to a gene: 11. The CDR3 runs 17 residues. CDR1 and CDR2 (germline): SEHNR, FQNEAQ (reference sequence). Here the CDR3 DNA reads TGTGCCAGCAGCTTCCCCGGGCTAGCGGGGGGACGGGAGACCCAGTACTTC. It is translated as CASSFPGLAGGRETQYF.

V usage is TRBV2 and J usage is TRBJ2-2; 7 positions agree with TRBD2. The CDR3 is made up of 14 amino acids. V was clipped by 5 bases and J by 5 bases; unmatched bases: 5. CDR1 is SNHLY, CDR2 FYNNEI, per germline. CDR3 in amino acids: CASSLSGKTGELFF. The CDR3 region has the DNA TGTGCCAGCAGTTTGAGCGGGAAAACCGGGGAGCTGTTTTTT. The whole variable domain, filled in from reference TRBV2 and TRBJ2-2, reads EPEVTQTPSHQVTQMGQEVILRCVPISNHLYFYWYRQILGQKVEFLVSFYNNEISEKSEIFDDQFSVERPDGSNFTLKIRSTKLEDSAMYFCASSLSGKTGELFFGEGSRLTVL.

This clone was picked up a small number of times. The rearrangement uses TRBV6-5 and TRBJ1-6; D gene unclear. Trimming cost V 2 bases and J 0 bases, with 8 bases left between them. This CDR3 comprises 16 residues. Germline values: CDR1 MNHEY, CDR2 SVGAGI. The CDR3 region has the DNA TGTGCCAGCAGTTACGATCGGAGCTCCTATAATTCACCCCTCCACTTT. Amino acids: CASSYDRSSYNSPLHF.

This clone was picked up a small number of times. J is TRBJ2-7 and V is TRBV4-1, with D uncertain. The CDR3 has 15 amino acids. Germline V gene lookup returns CDR1 MGHRA and CDR2 YSYEKL. V lost 5 bases and J 4 bases, leaving 18 bases between the germline ends. The CDR3 loop reads CASSYLLNPIYEQYF. CDR3 sequence (DNA): TGCGCCAGCAGCTACCTACTTAACCCTATTTACGAGCAGTACTTC.

The rearrangement uses TRBV6-1 and TRBJ1-2; 9 nucleotides match TRBD1. Germline loops: CDR1 MNHNS, CDR2 SASEGT. The V segment lost 6 bases and the J segment 7 bases; nucleotides outside the gene matches: 9. This CDR3 region has 14 residues. The CDR3 here is CASSRDRVVAGYTF. DNA for the CDR3: TGTGCCAGCAGCAGGGACAGGGTCGTCGCTGGCTACACCTTC.